This T cell receptor (beta chain) was recovered during a study of T cell responses to AZD1222 COVID-19 vaccine. The wider study: Second-dose intervals near 4 or 12 weeks were combined.

V was clipped by 5 bases and J by 2 bases; unmatched bases: 12. Germline V gene lookup returns CDR1 LNHNV and CDR2 YYDKDF (reference sequence). The CDR3 runs to 17 residues. Measured with immunoSEQ multiplex PCR; TCRdb has only the in-frame clones, and not every one. The sample carries approximately 100,000 clones, 85% to 90% recorded once. The chain uses TRBV15 and TRBJ2-3; 8 bases match TRBD1. This receptor was taken from an adult in good health. The sample was peripheral blood, taken on day 0 of AZD1222 vaccination. The DNA for the CDR3 is TGTGCCACCAGCGGAGTTACCACAGGGGGGTACACAGATACGCAGTATTTT. Translated, it gives CATSGVTTGGYTDTQYF.